A selection of T cell receptor beta chains follows, all from one sample in a study of human T cells and chemical hapten exposure. One entry per CDR3 protein results from TCRdb running MiXCR on the RACE reads. The sample holds about 380,000 distinct CDR3 sequences, 4% to 5.5% seen once. The sample was whole blood, taken in connection with sensitization to the hapten diphenylcyclopropenone (DPC). These receptors were taken from a woman in her fifties or sixties with alopecia areata. Some clones in this sample may be carry-over from other donors' samples. CDR3s include the opening cysteine and the closing phenylalanine or tryptophan. A D gene is named only where the DNA matches it firmly. A clone size is listed for some rows: how often the clone was seen (once, few, many), or a class if it is expanded.

>many|TRBJ2-7|.|TRBV20-1
TGCAGTGCTAGTTTAGACAGTATCTCCTACGAGCAGTACTTC
CSASLDSISYEQYF
>many|TRBJ2-5|.|TRBV6-5
TGTGCCAGCAGTCCCGGGACTTTTTCAGAGACCCAGTACTTC
CASSPGTFSETQYF
>many|TRBJ2-3|.|TRBV3-1
TGTGCCAGCAGCCAAGAGATGGGTATAGAAGCAGATACGCAGTATTTT
CASSQEMGIEADTQYF
>few|TRBJ2-3|.|TRBV5-1
TGCGCCAGCAGACAGGAGGGTACGCAGTATTTT
CASRQEGTQYF
>many|TRBJ2-1|.|TRBV20-1
TGCAGTGCTAGGTGGCCGCGGGGCCCCTACAATGAGCAGTTCTTC
CSARWPRGPYNEQFF
>many|TRBJ2-3|.|TRBV6-2/TRBV6-3
TGTGCCAGCAGCCGGGGAGGCCCCACAGATACGCAGTATTTT
CASSRGGPTDTQYF
>.|TRBJ2-3|.|TRBV28
TGTGCCACTGGGCCGGGGCAGTATTTT
CATGPGQYF
>few|TRBJ2-7|.|TRBV15
TGTGCCACCAGCAACGAAGGGTACGAGCAGTACTTC
CATSNEGYEQYF
>many|TRBJ2-1|.|TRBV12-3/TRBV12-4
TGTGCCAGCAGTCTTCAGGGGTTAATAACCTACAATGAGCAGTTCTTC
CASSLQGLITYNEQFF
>.|TRBJ2-7|.|TRBV4-1
TGCGCCAGCAGCCAGGGACCTTACTCCTACGAGCAGTACTTC
CASSQGPYSYEQYF
>many|TRBJ2-5|.|TRBV3-1
TGTGCCAGCAGCCAAGAAAAGGCCTTCCCACAAGAGACCCAGTACTTC
CASSQEKAFPQETQYF
>.|TRBJ2-1|TRBD2|TRBV28
TGTGCCAGCAGTTTAGGGACTAGCGGAAATGAGCAGTTCTTC
CASSLGTSGNEQFF
>many|TRBJ1-5|.|TRBV5-1
TGCGCCAGCAGTGCTGGGGGAAGCAGGCAGCCCCAGCATTTT
CASSAGGSRQPQHF
>few|TRBJ2-3|.|TRBV29-1
TGCAGCGCCCGGGGACGTAGCACAGATACGCAGTATTTT
CSARGRSTDTQYF
>many|TRBJ1-3|.|TRBV4-1
TGCGCCAGCAGCCAAAGCGCCGGCTCTGGAAACACCATATATTTT
CASSQSAGSGNTIYF
>many|TRBJ1-5|.|TRBV4-1
TGCGCCAGCAGCCAAGATGTCGGTCAGCCCCAGCATTTT
CASSQDVGQPQHF
>.|TRBJ2-1|.|TRBV5-1
TGCGCCAGCAGCCGGACGGGGGATCGGAATGAGCAGTTCTTC
CASSRTGDRNEQFF
>many|TRBJ2-4|.|TRBV7-9
TGTGCCAGCAGCCCGACGGTAGCCAAAAACATTCAGTACTTC
CASSPTVAKNIQYF
>few|TRBJ1-5|.|TRBV12-5
TGTGCTAGTGCCCCTTTTCGGAGCAATCAGCCCCAGCATTTT
CASAPFRSNQPQHF
>many|TRBJ2-7|TRBD1|TRBV6-5
TGTGCCAGCAGTACAGGGGAAGGGTACGAGCAGTACTTC
CASSTGEGYEQYF
>many|TRBJ2-5|TRBD1|TRBV6-2/TRBV6-3
TGTGCCAGCAGTTACGACAGGGCCTTGAAGACCCAGTACTTC
CASSYDRALKTQYF
>few|TRBJ2-7|.|TRBV14
TGTGCCAGCAGCAACCTAGCGTCACCCTCCTACGAGCAGTACTTC
CASSNLASPSYEQYF
>few|TRBJ2-5|.|TRBV7-2
TGTGCCAGCAGCTTAGGGCTAGCCCACCAAGAGACCCAGTACTTC
CASSLGLAHQETQYF
>many|TRBJ1-6|.|TRBV7-7
TGTGCCAGCAGCTTAGGGCAGAATTCACCCCTCCACTTT
CASSLGQNSPLHF
>many|TRBJ1-4|.|TRBV20-1
TGCAGTGCTAGTCTGAGGGCCACTAATGAAAAACTGTTTTTT
CSASLRATNEKLFF
>many|TRBJ1-5|.|TRBV18
TGTGCCAGCTCACCACCTGGCAGGACGGCTGATCAGCCCCAGCATTTT
CASSPPGRTADQPQHF
>many|TRBJ1-2|.|TRBV20-1
TGCAGTGCTTCCTTGGACAGAGGAAAGTATGGCTACACCTTC
CSASLDRGKYGYTF
>.|TRBJ1-1|.|TRBV6-6
TGTGCCAGCAGCATCCGGGACGGCGAAGAAGCTTTCTTT
CASSIRDGEEAFF
>.|TRBJ1-1|.|TRBV25-1
TGTGCCAGCAGTGAGAAAAGGGGGGGGCGAGGCACTGAAGCTTTCTTT
CASSEKRGGRGTEAFF
>few|TRBJ2-1|TRBD2|TRBV19
TGTGCCAGTAGTACGGGACTAGCGGGAGGGCCATTGGGTGAGCAGTTCTTC
CASSTGLAGGPLGEQFF
>many|TRBJ1-4|.|TRBV12-3/TRBV12-4
TGTGCCAGCAGTTTAGCGCGGGCGTTTAATGAAAAACTGTTTTTT
CASSLARAFNEKLFF
>.|TRBJ2-7|TRBD1|TRBV6-1
TGTGCCAGCAGTGAAGGGCCGATCTGGGACAGGGCCTACGAGCAGTACTTC
CASSEGPIWDRAYEQYF
>few|TRBJ1-6|.|TRBV14
TGTGCCAGCAGCCAAGAGGGGGGGTCACCCCTCCACTTT
CASSQEGGSPLHF
>few|TRBJ1-6|.|TRBV7-9
TGTGCCAGCAGCTCCCCCCGAGGGCATAATTCACCCCTCCACTTT
CASSSPRGHNSPLHF
>many|TRBJ2-3|.|TRBV11-1
TGTGCCAGCAAGACAAACACAGATACGCAGTATTTT
CASKTNTDTQYF
>.|TRBJ2-3|TRBD2|TRBV10-3
TGTGCCATCAGTGGGCGACTAGCGGGGAAAGATACGCAGTATTTT
CAISGRLAGKDTQYF
>many|TRBJ2-5|.|TRBV10-3
TGTGCCATCAGTGAGGGGGTCCAAGAGACCCAGTACTTC
CAISEGVQETQYF
>many|TRBJ2-5|.|TRBV12-3/TRBV12-4
TGTGCCAGCAGTTTAAGTTCCAGGTCGGAGACCCAGTACTTC
CASSLSSRSETQYF
>many|TRBJ1-1|.|TRBV12-3/TRBV12-4
TGTGCCAGCAGTCCGTACCTGGAGGACACTGAAGCTTTCTTT
CASSPYLEDTEAFF
>many|TRBJ1-6|TRBD1|TRBV5-1
TGCGCCAGCAGGACGGACAGGGTAAATTCACCCCTCCACTTT
CASRTDRVNSPLHF
>few|TRBJ2-7|TRBD1|TRBV29-1
TGCAGCACTGGGACAGGGCCCGAGCAGTACTTC
CSTGTGPEQYF
>many|TRBJ2-3|TRBD1|TRBV6-2/TRBV6-3
TGTGCCAGCAGTTACCCCCAGGACAGGGTACAAGATACGCAGTATTTT
CASSYPQDRVQDTQYF
>few|TRBJ2-6|TRBD2|TRBV27
TGTGCCAGCAGCCGGGGGGGAGGAGCTGGGGCCAACGTCCTGACTTTC
CASSRGGGAGANVLTF
>.|TRBJ2-7|.|TRBV20-1
TGCAGTGCTACTCCTGAGAAGTACGAGCAGTACTTC
CSATPEKYEQYF
>.|TRBJ1-1|.|TRBV12-3/TRBV12-4
TGTGCCAGCAGTTTAAGGGACGGGAACACTGAAGCTTTCTTT
CASSLRDGNTEAFF
>.|TRBJ2-1|.|TRBV2
TGTGCCAGCAAAGGGCCCCATCCGACAGGAACTAAGGGCAATGAGCAGTTCTTC
CASKGPHPTGTKGNEQFF
>.|TRBJ2-2|TRBD2|TRBV7-3
TGTGCCAGCAGCTCGGGACTAGCTACGGCCGGGGAGCTGTTTTTT
CASSSGLATAGELFF
>many|TRBJ1-1|TRBD1|TRBV29-1
TGCAGCGTTCCCGGACAGGGGGCCCCTGAAGCTTTCTTT
CSVPGQGAPEAFF